A single sample gave rise to the 15 T cell receptor beta chains below, sequenced in a study of T cells in Graves' hyperthyroidism and ophthalmopathy. Amplified TCR beta CDR3 regions derived from RNA transcripts. First-round RT-PCR of the TCR CDR3 relied on the HTBI primer set. TCRdb independently ran MiXCR on the multiplex PCR reads; one entry per CDR3 protein. The data hold about 380,000 distinct CDR3 sequences, with under 20% observed a single time. Material for sequencing was blood. All receptors derive from a man between 18 and 29 years old with Graves' ophthalmopathy.

This clonotype was picked up many times. The chain carries TRBV2 and TRBJ2-7, with 9 bases aligning to TRBD1. CDR3 length: 13 amino acids. Trimming cost V 6 bases and J 3 bases; bases outside gene matches: 3. Germline V gives CDR1 SNHLY, CDR2 FYNNEI. The CDR3 loop is CASRSGQGYEQYF. CDR3 nucleotide sequence: TGTGCCAGCAGGTCGGGACAGGGCTACGAGCAGTACTTC.

This clonotype was found a few times. The chain joins TRBV6-1 to TRBJ2-7; 8 bases map to TRBD1. This CDR3 spans 14 amino acids. After removal of 6 bases from V and 2 bases from J, the junction contained 6 bases not matched to a gene. Germline lookup yields CDR1 MNHNS and CDR2 SASEGT. CDR3 DNA sequence: TGTGCCAGCAGCCCGACAGGGGAGCCCTACGAGCAGTACTTC. Its protein product is CASSPTGEPYEQYF.

The sample holds a few counts of this clonotype. The chain couples TRBV2 to TRBJ2-2; 8 bases align to TRBD2. CDR1 SNHLY and CDR2 FYNNEI come from the germline V gene. The junction had 6 bases not matched to a gene; V was cut back by 8 bases and J by 1 base. There are 15 residues in the CDR3. The CDR3 here is CASLTRGENTGELFF. CDR3 coding DNA: TGTGCCAGCCTCACGCGGGGGGAGAACACCGGGGAGCTGTTTTTT. Together with reference TRBV2 and TRBJ2-2, the CDR3 gives the full variable domain: EPEVTQTPSHQVTQMGQEVILRCVPISNHLYFYWYRQILGQKVEFLVSFYNNEISEKSEIFDDQFSVERPDGSNFTLKIRSTKLEDSAMYFCASLTRGENTGELFFGEGSRLTVL.

This clonotype was counted ten times or more. The chain joins TRBV5-1 to TRBJ2-3; 8 bases line up with TRBD2. This CDR3 spans 15 amino acids. Looked up from germline, CDR1 is SGHRS and CDR2 is YFSETQ. V shed 4 bases, J shed 3 bases, and the junction held 7 bases outside the gene matches. CDR3 region: CASSRGGDRTDTQYF. The DNA of the CDR3 is TGCGCCAGCAGCCGGGGGGGAGATAGGACAGATACGCAGTATTTT. The full variable domain, in which reference TRBV5-1 and TRBJ2-3 provide the parts outside the CDR3, is KAGVTQTPRYLIKTRGQQVTLSCSPISGHRSVSWYQQTPGQGLQFLFEYFSETQRNKGNFPGRFSGRQFSNSRSEMNVSTLELGDSALYLCASSRGGDRTDTQYFGPGTRLTVL.

This clonotype was seen ten or more times. The chain links TRBV20-1 to TRBJ2-5; tentative D call: TRBD2 (5 bases). The CDR3 is made up of 11 amino acids. V shed 5 bases and J shed 5 bases, with 9 bases lying between them. Per the germline V gene, CDR1 is DFQATT and CDR2 is SNEGSKA (reference sequence). CDR3 nucleotide sequence: TGCAGTGCTTATAGCGAGGAGACCCAGTACTTC. Its protein is CSAYSEETQYF.

V is TRBV9 and J is TRBJ1-3; TRBD1 matches 8 bases. With 4 bases clipped from V and 2 bases from J, the junction kept 11 bases outside the gene matches. This CDR3 region has 17 residues. The V gene's germline CDR1 is SGDLS and CDR2 YYNGEE. The CDR3 is CASSLEDDRGPGNTIYF. In nucleotides, the CDR3 is TGTGCCAGCAGCCTCGAGGACGACAGGGGACCTGGAAACACCATATATTTT.

This sequence joins TRBV10-3 and TRBJ1-4; D gene unclear. Trimming cost V 6 bases and J 0 bases, with 11 bases left between them. This CDR3 region has 15 residues. The germline V gene encodes CDR1 ENHRY and CDR2 SYGVKD. The CDR3 DNA reads as TGTGCCATCAGGCCTACTGGCTCAACTAATGAAAAACTGTTTTTT. Its protein is CAIRPTGSTNEKLFF.

This clonotype was observed a handful of times. The chain has TRBV7-9 and TRBJ1-4, with unresolved D. This CDR3 contains 12 residues. The germline V gene encodes CDR1 SEHNR and CDR2 FQNEAQ (reference sequence). The V end was cut by 2 bases, the J end by 8 bases, with 6 bases between. CDR3 sequence reads: CASSLQREKLFF. The CDR3 DNA is TGTGCCAGCAGCTTACAACGAGAAAAACTGTTTTTT. Full variable domain (rest looked up from reference TRBV7-9 and TRBJ1-4): DTGVSQNPRHKITKRGQNVTFRCDPISEHNRLYWYRQTLGQGPEFLTYFQNEAQLEKSRLLSDRFSAERPKGSFSTLEIQRTEQGDSAMYLCASSLQREKLFFGSGTQLSVL.

This clonotype was counted many times. This chain links TRBV5-6 with TRBJ2-5; D not certain. V was pared by 3 bases and J by 4 bases, with 10 bases between. Germline V gives CDR1 SGHDT, CDR2 YYEEEE. This CDR3 is built from 13 residues. The CDR3 here is CASSSTARETQYF. CDR3 sequence (DNA): TGTGCCAGCAGCTCGACTGCTCGAGAGACCCAGTACTTC.

This clonotype was recorded a few times. The chain carries TRBV6-1 and TRBJ2-2, with D tentatively TRBD1 (5 bases). V shed 4 bases and J shed 4 bases, with 7 bases lying between them. Germline-derived CDR1 and CDR2 are MNHNS and SASEGT. The CDR3 totals 13 residues. CDR3 DNA sequence: TGTGCCAGCAGTGTAGGGGTCACCGGGGAGCTGTTTTTT. Amino acids: CASSVGVTGELFF.

This clonotype was observed at least ten times. The chain uses TRBV5-1 and TRBJ2-7, with 9 bases fitting TRBD1. CDR3 length: 15 residues. J gave up 5 bases and V 4 bases, and 10 bases lay outside the gene matches. The germline V gene has CDR1 SGHRS and CDR2 YFSETQ. CDR3 sequence: CASSARDRVSDEQYF. CDR3 coding DNA: TGCGCCAGCAGCGCCCGGGACAGGGTTTCTGACGAGCAGTACTTC.

The chain employs TRBV4-1 and TRBJ1-2; 8 positions agree with TRBD1. CDR1 is MGHRA and CDR2 is YSYEKL in the germline V gene. This CDR3 comprises 15 residues. Unmatched junction bases numbered 9, after V lost 6 bases and J lost 3 bases. CDR3 nucleotides: TGCGCCAGCAGACCCGGACAGGGAGAATACTATGGCTACACCTTC. Translating it yields CASRPGQGEYYGYTF.

This clonotype was recorded at least ten times. The V and J genes are TRBV6-5 and TRBJ2-5; a weak D match, TRBD1 (5 bases). The V end was cut by 2 bases, the J end by 5 bases, with 12 bases between. CDR3 length: 14 residues. CDR1 and CDR2 (germline): MNHEY, SVGAGI. The CDR3 here is CASSYRGNGETQYF. DNA for the CDR3: TGTGCCAGCAGTTACAGGGGTAACGGGGAGACCCAGTACTTC.

This clonotype came up many times. The chain recombines TRBV6-1 with TRBJ1-2; the D gene is possibly TRBD1 (6 bases). Germline V lookup: CDR1 MNHNS, CDR2 SASEGT. The CDR3 spans 16 residues. Trimming removed 1 base at V and 4 bases at J, with 16 bases between. In nucleotides, the CDR3 is TGTGCCAGCAGTGAAGATGTCTGGGCAGGGGCCTATGGCTACACCTTC. Its protein product is CASSEDVWAGAYGYTF.

This clonotype has more than one count but fewer than ten. V and J are TRBV29-1 and TRBJ1-4; D call uncertain. Per germline, CDR1 SQVTM and CDR2 ANQGSEA. This CDR3 comprises 14 residues. Deletions cut 7 bases from V and 0 bases from J, with 12 bases between. CDR3 nucleotide sequence: TGCAGCGCCTATGGAGACTCAACTAATGAAAAACTGTTTTTT. Amino acid sequence: CSAYGDSTNEKLFF.